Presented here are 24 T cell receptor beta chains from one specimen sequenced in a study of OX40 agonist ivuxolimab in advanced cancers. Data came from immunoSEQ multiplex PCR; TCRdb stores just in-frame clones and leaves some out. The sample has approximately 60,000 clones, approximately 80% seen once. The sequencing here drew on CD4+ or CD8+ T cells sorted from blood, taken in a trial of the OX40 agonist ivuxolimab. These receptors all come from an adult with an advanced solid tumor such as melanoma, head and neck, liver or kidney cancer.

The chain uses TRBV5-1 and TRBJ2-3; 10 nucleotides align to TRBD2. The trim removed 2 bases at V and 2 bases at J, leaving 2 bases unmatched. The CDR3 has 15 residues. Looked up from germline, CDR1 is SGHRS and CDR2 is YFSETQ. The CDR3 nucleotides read TGCGCCAGCAGCTTCACTAGCGGGGTCACAGATACGCAGTATTTT. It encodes CASSFTSGVTDTQYF.

The CDR3 DNA sequence: TGTGCCAGCAGCGGGACAGGGAATAGCAATCAGCCCCAGCATTTT. Protein sequence: CASSGTGNSNQPQHF. This chain connects TRBV2 to TRBJ1-5, with 9 bases matching TRBD1. Germline CDR1 is SNHLY and CDR2 is FYNNEI. J lost 0 bases, V lost 6 bases, and 3 bases had no gene match. This CDR3 region has 15 residues.

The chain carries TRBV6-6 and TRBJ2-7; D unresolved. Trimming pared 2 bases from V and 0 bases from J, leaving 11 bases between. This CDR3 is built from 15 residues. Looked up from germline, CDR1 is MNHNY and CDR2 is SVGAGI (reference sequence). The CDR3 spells CASSYQRLSSYEQYF. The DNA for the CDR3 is TGTGCCAGCAGTTACCAGCGCCTTAGCTCCTACGAGCAGTACTTC.

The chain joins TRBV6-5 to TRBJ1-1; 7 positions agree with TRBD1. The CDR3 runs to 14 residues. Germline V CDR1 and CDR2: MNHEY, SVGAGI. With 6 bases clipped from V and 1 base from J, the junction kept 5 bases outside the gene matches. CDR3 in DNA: TGTGCCAGCAGGCCCGGGACAGCGAACACTGAAGCTTTCTTT. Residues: CASRPGTANTEAFF.

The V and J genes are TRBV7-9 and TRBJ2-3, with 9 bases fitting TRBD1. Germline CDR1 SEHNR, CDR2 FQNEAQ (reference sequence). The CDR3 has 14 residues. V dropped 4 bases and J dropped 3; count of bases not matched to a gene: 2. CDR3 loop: CASSYGTGTDTQYF. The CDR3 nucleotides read TGTGCCAGCAGCTATGGGACAGGGACAGATACGCAGTATTTT.

Here the CDR3 reads CTSSLQEDRGPMNTEAFF. CDR3 bases: TGCACCAGCAGCCTCCAGGAGGACAGGGGACCCATGAACACTGAAGCTTTCTTT. The chain has TRBV1 and TRBJ1-1; the table's TRBD1 call for D was not verified on the DNA. TRBV1 is termed a pseudogene. The CDR3 covers 18 residues.

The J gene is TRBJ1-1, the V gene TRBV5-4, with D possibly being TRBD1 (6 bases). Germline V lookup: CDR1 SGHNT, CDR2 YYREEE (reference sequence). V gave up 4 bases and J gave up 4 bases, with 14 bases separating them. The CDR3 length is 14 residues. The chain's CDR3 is CASSRAGVGTEAFF. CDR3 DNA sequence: TGTGCCAGCAGCCGGGCAGGGGTCGGCACTGAAGCTTTCTTT.

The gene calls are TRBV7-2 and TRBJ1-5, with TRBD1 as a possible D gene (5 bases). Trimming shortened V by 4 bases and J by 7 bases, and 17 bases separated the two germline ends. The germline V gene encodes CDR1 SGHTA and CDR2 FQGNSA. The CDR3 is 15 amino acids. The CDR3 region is CASSSGTPGVQPQHF. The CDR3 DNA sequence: TGTGCCAGCAGCTCGGGGACTCCTGGGGTACAGCCCCAGCATTTT.

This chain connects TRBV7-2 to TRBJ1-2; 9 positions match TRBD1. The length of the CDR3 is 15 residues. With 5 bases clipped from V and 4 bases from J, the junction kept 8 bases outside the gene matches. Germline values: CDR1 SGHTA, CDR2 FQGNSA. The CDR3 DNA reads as TGTGCCAGCAGCCCCAGGACAGGGGCGGGCTATGGCTACACCTTC. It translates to CASSPRTGAGYGYTF.

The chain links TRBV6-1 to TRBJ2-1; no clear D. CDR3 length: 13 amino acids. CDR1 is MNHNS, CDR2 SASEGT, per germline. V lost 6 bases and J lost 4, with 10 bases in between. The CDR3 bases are TGTGCCAGCAGCCTTTACAGATACAATGAGCAGTTCTTC. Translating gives CASSLYRYNEQFF.

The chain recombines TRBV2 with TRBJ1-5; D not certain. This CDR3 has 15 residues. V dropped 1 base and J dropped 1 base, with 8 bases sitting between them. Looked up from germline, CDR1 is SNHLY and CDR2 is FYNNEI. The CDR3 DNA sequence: TGTGCCAGCAGTGAAGTCCCAGTAAGCAATCAGCCCCAGCATTTT. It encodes CASSEVPVSNQPQHF.

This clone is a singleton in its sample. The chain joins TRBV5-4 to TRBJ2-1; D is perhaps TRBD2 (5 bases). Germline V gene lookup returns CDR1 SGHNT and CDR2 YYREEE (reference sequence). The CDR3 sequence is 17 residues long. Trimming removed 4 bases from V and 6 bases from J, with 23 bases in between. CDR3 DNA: TGTGCCAGCAGCCCCGGACTCCGGGGTCGTGTTGGCAATGAGCAGTTCTTC. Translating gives CASSPGLRGRVGNEQFF. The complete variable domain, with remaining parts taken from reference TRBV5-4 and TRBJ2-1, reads ETGVTQSPTHLIKTRGQQVTLRCSSQSGHNTVSWYQQALGQGPQFIFQYYREEENGRGNFPPRFSGLQFPNYSSELNVNALELDDSALYLCASSPGLRGRVGNEQFFGPGTRLTVL.

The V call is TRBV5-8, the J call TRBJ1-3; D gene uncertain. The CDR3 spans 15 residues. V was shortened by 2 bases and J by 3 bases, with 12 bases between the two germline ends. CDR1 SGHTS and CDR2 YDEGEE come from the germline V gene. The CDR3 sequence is CASSLRTGGGNTIYF. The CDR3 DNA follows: TGTGCCAGCAGCTTACGGACGGGAGGTGGAAACACCATATATTTT.

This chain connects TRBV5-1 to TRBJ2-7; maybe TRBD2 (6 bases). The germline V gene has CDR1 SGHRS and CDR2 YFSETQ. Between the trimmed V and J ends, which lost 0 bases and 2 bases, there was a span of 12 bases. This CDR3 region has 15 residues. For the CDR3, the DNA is TGCGCCAGCAGCTTGGAAGCTAGCGTTACCTACGAGCAGTACTTC. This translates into CASSLEASVTYEQYF.

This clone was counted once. CDR3 sequence (DNA): TGTGCCAGCAGCTTCGGCAGGTTAAGAACTAATGAAAAACTGTTTTTT. Translation: CASSFGRLRTNEKLFF. The gene calls are TRBV5-8 and TRBJ1-4; D gene uncertain. Germline V CDR1 and CDR2: SGHTS, YDEGEE. CDR3 length: 16 amino acids. Trimming took 2 bases from V and 1 from J, leaving 12 bases between them. The complete variable domain, with remaining parts taken from reference TRBV5-8 and TRBJ1-4, reads EAGVTQSPTHLIKTRGQQATLRCSPISGHTSVYWYQQALGLGLQFLLWYDEGEERNRGNFPPRFSGRQFPNYSSELNVNALELEDSALYLCASSFGRLRTNEKLFFGSGTQLSVL.

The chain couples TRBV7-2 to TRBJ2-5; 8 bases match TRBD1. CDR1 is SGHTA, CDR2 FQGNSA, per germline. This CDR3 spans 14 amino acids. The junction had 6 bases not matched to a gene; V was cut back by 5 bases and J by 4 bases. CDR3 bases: TGTGCCAGCAGCACAGGACAGGGAGTAGAGACCCAGTACTTC. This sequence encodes CASSTGQGVETQYF.

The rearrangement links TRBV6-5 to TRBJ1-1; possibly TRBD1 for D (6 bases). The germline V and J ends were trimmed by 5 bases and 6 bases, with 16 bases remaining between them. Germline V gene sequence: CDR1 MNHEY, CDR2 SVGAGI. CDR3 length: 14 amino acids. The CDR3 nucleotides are TGTGCCAGCAGTCGGCCCTATGGGGGCGCTGAAGCTTTCTTT. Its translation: CASSRPYGGAEAFF.

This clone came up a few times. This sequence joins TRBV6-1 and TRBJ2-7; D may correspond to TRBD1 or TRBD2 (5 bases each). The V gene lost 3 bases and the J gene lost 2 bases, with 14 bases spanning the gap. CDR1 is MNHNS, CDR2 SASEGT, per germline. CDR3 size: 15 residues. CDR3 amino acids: CASSEVAQGPYEQYF. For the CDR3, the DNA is TGTGCCAGCAGTGAGGTAGCTCAGGGACCCTACGAGCAGTACTTC.

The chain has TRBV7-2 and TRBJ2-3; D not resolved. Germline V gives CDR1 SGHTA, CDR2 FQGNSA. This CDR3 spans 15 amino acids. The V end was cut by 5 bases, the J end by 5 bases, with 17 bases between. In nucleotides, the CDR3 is TGTGCCAGCAGCCCTTTCCCCCCCCCGGGAGATACGCAGTATTTT. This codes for CASSPFPPPGDTQYF. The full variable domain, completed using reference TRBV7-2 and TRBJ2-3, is GAGVSQSPSNKVTEKGKDVELRCDPISGHTALYWYRQSLGQGLEFLIYFQGNSAPDKSGLPSDRFSAERTGGSVSTLTIQRTQQEDSAVYLCASSPFPPPGDTQYFGPGTRLTVL.

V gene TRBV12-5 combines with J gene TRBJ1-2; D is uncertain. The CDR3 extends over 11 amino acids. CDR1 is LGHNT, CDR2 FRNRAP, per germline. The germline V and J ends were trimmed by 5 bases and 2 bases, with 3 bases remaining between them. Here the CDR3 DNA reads TGTGCTAGTGGTGAAAACTATGGCTACACCTTC. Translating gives CASGENYGYTF.

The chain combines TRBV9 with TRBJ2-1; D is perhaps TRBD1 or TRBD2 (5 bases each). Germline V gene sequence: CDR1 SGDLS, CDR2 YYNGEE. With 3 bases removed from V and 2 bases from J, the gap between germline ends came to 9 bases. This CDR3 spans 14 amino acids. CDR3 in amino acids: CASSAGLPYNEQFF. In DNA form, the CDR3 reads TGTGCCAGCAGCGCGGGGCTACCCTACAATGAGCAGTTCTTC.

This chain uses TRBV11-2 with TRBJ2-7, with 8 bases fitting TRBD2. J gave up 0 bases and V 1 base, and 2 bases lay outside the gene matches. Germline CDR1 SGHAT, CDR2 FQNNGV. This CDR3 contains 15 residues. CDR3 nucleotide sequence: TGTGCCAGCAGCTTAGCCGGGACTAGCTCCTACGAGCAGTACTTC. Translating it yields CASSLAGTSSYEQYF. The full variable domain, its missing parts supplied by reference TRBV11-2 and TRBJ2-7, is EAGVAQSPRYKIIEKRQSVAFWCNPISGHATLYWYQQILGQGPKLLIQFQNNGVVDDSQLPKDRFSAERLKGVDSTLKIQPAKLEDSAVYLCASSLAGTSSYEQYFGPGTRLTVT.

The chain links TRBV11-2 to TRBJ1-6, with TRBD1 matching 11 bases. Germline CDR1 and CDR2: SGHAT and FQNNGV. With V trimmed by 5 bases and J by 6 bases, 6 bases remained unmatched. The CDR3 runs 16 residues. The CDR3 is CASSPGQGELNSPLHF. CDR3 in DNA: TGTGCCAGCAGCCCGGGACAGGGGGAACTTAATTCACCCCTCCACTTT. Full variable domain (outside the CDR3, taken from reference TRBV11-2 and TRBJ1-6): EAGVAQSPRYKIIEKRQSVAFWCNPISGHATLYWYQQILGQGPKLLIQFQNNGVVDDSQLPKDRFSAERLKGVDSTLKIQPAKLEDSAVYLCASSPGQGELNSPLHFGNGTRLTVT.

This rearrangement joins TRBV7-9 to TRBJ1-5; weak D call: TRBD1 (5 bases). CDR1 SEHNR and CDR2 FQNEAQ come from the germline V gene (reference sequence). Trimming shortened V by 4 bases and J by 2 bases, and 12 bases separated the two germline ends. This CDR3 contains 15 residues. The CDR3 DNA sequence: TGTGCCAGCAGCTCGGACCTAGGGGGCAATCAGCCCCAGCATTTT. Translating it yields CASSSDLGGNQPQHF.